The entry that follows covers one TCR beta chain sequence. Its antigen remains unidentified. No quality values exist for individual bases; no much larger clone is one base distant. The data belong to a study of radiation and T cells in renal cell carcinoma (dated by TCRdb to 2018 to 2021). Regarding the complete study: The samples were drawn from a clinical trial, where primary renal cell carcinomas were treated with 15 Gy of stereotactic body radiation therapy and then removed by nephrectomy 4 weeks afterward. In total, 50 to 55 samples underwent TCR beta sequencing: around 25 tumors plus 27 peripheral blood samples. A total of about 4 million unique CDR3 nucleotide sequences, encoding 2,658,974 unique CDR3 amino acid sequences, were found across all 50 or so samples.

TCR beta libraries were generated from genomic DNA with the immunoSEQ kit, following the manufacturer's recommendations. Library preparation used a first multiplex PCR with proprietary primers, then a second PCR adding unique barcodes, with bead cleanups after each round. A kit-provided positive control reaction and a negative control reaction were included in every sample batch. The final libraries were assessed on an Agilent 4200 TapeStation D1000 ScreenTape, pooled by volume, and quantified by qPCR. Sequencing ran on an Illumina NextSeq500 with a MidOutput 150-cycle cartridge, using 156 Read1 and 15 Index1 cycles with kit custom primers. The pooled library was loaded at around 1.1 pM with around 20% PhiX control spiked in. In the source study's methods: Vendor-processed data were analyzed in R, with a clonotype defined as all T cells sharing the same CDR3 nucleotide sequence. For clone abundance analyses, frequencies were normalized to the 10,000 most abundant clones in each sample. Public T cell clones, which averaged fewer than five per sample, were excluded before analysis. Tumor-enriched and baseline blood-enriched clonotypes were defined by at least a 32-fold difference in abundance between compartments. A beta-binomial differential abundance model was used to identify clonotypes that were expanded or contracted between blood time points. Tumor-blood repertoire similarity was measured with the Baroni-Urbani and Buser coefficient, and group comparisons used two-tailed Wilcoxon tests in R. Not all clones reach the TCRdb copy of this immuneACCESS table, which keeps in-frame sequences only. Checked studies attribute under half of the gap to unresolved V genes and leave the rest unexplained. V, J and clone size are those of that table, while D and trimming were read from the DNA. This sample comprises some 150,000 clones, over 65% of them detected only once. Roughly 23% of the sample is in the top ten clones.

The paper's findings and limits, for the study overall: With a single-armed trial design, the study had no way to address how radiation dose or scheduling affects the TCR repertoire. Top tumor clonotypes rose in blood from baseline to 2 weeks post-radiation, then contracted by 4 weeks, suggesting transient expansion of tumor-resident clones. Because pretreatment tumor biopsies were not available, the baseline intratumoral presence of clonotypes could not be determined. Tracking of blood repertoire dynamics stopped at three to four weeks after treatment, with no follow-up past that point.

The sample's time point label is to be understood as: baseline pretreatment blood. Per the publication, the treatment or condition label means: 15 Gy SBRT to primary tumor, nephrectomy 4 weeks later. To follow tumor-enriched clonotypes, serial peripheral blood was collected from radiation-treated patients at baseline and at 2 weeks and 4 weeks after SBRT. Every patient had renal cell carcinoma of clear cell pathology. The QIAamp DNA Blood Mini Kit (Qiagen) was used to prepare genomic DNA for TCR sequencing. The analyses included only samples that passed all quality control checks. The germline V gene specifies MNHEY as CDR1 and SVGAGI as CDR2. The CDR3 runs 15 residues from the cysteine to the phenylalanine. The entry retains the CDR3 DNA only, 45 bases that are in frame from base 1. Between the V and J ends, shortened by 6 bases and 0 bases respectively, the junction contains 14 bases.

Sequences were derived from blood, sampled from a patient whose treatment included radiotherapy and nephrectomy. This receptor was taken from a woman aged 45-65 years with renal cell carcinoma. Here the chain combines TRBV6-5 and TRBJ1-1, with no D gene named confidently. The nucleotides read TGTGCCAGCAGCCCTCCTAAGGGCCTGAACACTGAAGCTTTCTTT. This encodes CASSPPKGLNTEAFF.